Each of the 17 T cell receptor beta chains below was sequenced from the same sample in a study of T cell changes during pregnancy in multiple sclerosis. Assay: immunoSEQ multiplex PCR; the TCRdb copy retains only in-frame clones and omits some. Of about 73,000 clones detected, around 92% appear once; the ten largest clones hold 2.5% to 3%. The sequences come from peripheral blood, collected in the third trimester of pregnancy. These receptors all come from a female donor in good health, enrolled as a control in a pregnancy study.

This clone appeared once. The chain carries TRBV28 and TRBJ1-5, with 8 nucleotides matching TRBD1. Germline V CDR1 and CDR2: MDHEN, SYDVKM. The CDR3 covers 15 residues. V lost 5 bases to trimming and J lost 4 bases; unmatched junction nucleotides: 7. This CDR3 reads CASSKPQGANQPQHF. The CDR3 DNA reads TGTGCCAGCAGTAAGCCCCAGGGGGCTAATCAGCCCCAGCATTTT.

The chain joins TRBV28 to TRBJ2-7; TRBD1 is a possible D gene (5 bases). CDR1 and CDR2 (germline): MDHEN, SYDVKM. V was pared by 3 bases and J by 2 bases, with 11 bases between. The CDR3 consists of 14 residues. The CDR3 sequence: CASSFSRVPYEQYF. For the CDR3, the DNA is TGTGCCAGCAGTTTCAGCAGGGTACCCTACGAGCAGTACTTC.

The chain couples TRBV27 to TRBJ2-7, with 10 nucleotides matching TRBD1. The CDR3 spans 15 residues. Germline V gene lookup returns CDR1 MNHEY and CDR2 SMNVEV (reference sequence). V was clipped by 4 bases and J by 1 base; unmatched bases: 4. The CDR3 sequence: CASSSGQGESYEQYF. CDR3 DNA sequence: TGTGCCAGCAGTTCCGGACAGGGGGAATCCTACGAGCAGTACTTC.

V usage is TRBV7-3 and J usage is TRBJ2-1, with 8 bases that match TRBD1. The CDR3 sequence is 14 residues long. Trimming took 5 bases from V and 8 from J; bases not matched to a gene: 8. Per the germline V gene, CDR1 is SGHTA and CDR2 is FQGTGA. In nucleotides, the CDR3 is TGTGCCAGCAGCATCGACAGGGGACGCGATGAGCAGTTCTTC. Translated, it gives CASSIDRGRDEQFF.

In DNA, the CDR3 is TGTGCCAGCGGGACAGGGGGAATGAACACTGAAGCTTTCTTT. Protein sequence: CASGTGGMNTEAFF. The gene calls are TRBV6-6 and TRBJ1-1; 11 bases are a match to TRBD1. V shed 8 bases, J shed 0 bases, and the junction held 2 bases outside the gene matches. The CDR3 loop spans 14 amino acids. Germline CDR1 reads MNHNY; CDR2 reads SVGAGI (reference sequence).

The chain recombines TRBV18 with TRBJ1-5; the D gene is possibly TRBD1 (6 bases). CDR3 length: 14 amino acids. V was pared by 3 bases and J by 10 bases, with 16 bases between. Germline V CDR1 and CDR2: KGHSH, LQKENI. Here the CDR3 DNA reads TGTGCCAGCTCACCTAAGGGGGGGGATCTCCCCCAGCATTTT. Translated, it gives CASSPKGGDLPQHF.

V usage is TRBV5-1 and J usage is TRBJ2-3, with TRBD2 identical over 14 bases. The CDR3 length is 18 residues. Germline V CDR1 and CDR2: SGHRS, YFSETQ. Trimming cost V 4 bases and J 2 bases; bases outside gene matches: 9. The CDR3 DNA sequence: TGCGCCAGCAGCACAGGACTAGCGGGGGGCCCAACCACAGATACGCAGTATTTT. Translating it yields CASSTGLAGGPTTDTQYF.

This rearrangement joins TRBV9 to TRBJ1-1; D might be TRBD1 (5 bases). Germline V gives CDR1 SGDLS, CDR2 YYNGEE. CDR3 length equals 13 residues. V lost 4 bases, J lost 5 bases, and 12 bases lay in between. The CDR3 is CASSPHGGTEAFF. CDR3 sequence (DNA): TGTGCCAGCAGCCCTCACGGGGGGACTGAAGCTTTCTTT.

This clone has just one count. This rearrangement joins TRBV2 to TRBJ1-5; 7 bases are a match to TRBD1. Germline assignment: CDR1 SNHLY and CDR2 FYNNEI. The CDR3 totals 14 residues. V lost 7 bases, J lost 0 bases, and 3 bases stayed unmatched. CDR3 sequence reads: CASNRGLSNQPQHF. In nucleotides, the CDR3 is TGTGCCAGCAACAGGGGCCTTAGCAATCAGCCCCAGCATTTT. Looking up the rest from reference TRBV2 and TRBJ1-5 gives the full variable domain: EPEVTQTPSHQVTQMGQEVILRCVPISNHLYFYWYRQILGQKVEFLVSFYNNEISEKSEIFDDQFSVERPDGSNFTLKIRSTKLEDSAMYFCASNRGLSNQPQHFGDGTRLSIL.

This clone appeared once. The chain recombines TRBV9 with TRBJ1-2; no definite D call. Germline V gene lookup returns CDR1 SGDLS and CDR2 YYNGEE. CDR3 length: 17 residues. V shed 3 bases and J shed 7 bases, with 25 bases lying between them. The CDR3 nucleotides read TGTGCCAGCAGCGCCTCTCCCCTAATCTTTGGTAGAGGTGGCTACACCTTC. Amino acid sequence: CASSASPLIFGRGGYTF.

J is TRBJ2-5 and V is TRBV6-5; tentative D call: TRBD1 (5 bases). The length of the CDR3 is 14 residues. Germline loops: CDR1 MNHEY, CDR2 SVGAGI. The ends were cut back, 6 bases at V and 5 bases at J, with 16 bases in the middle. The CDR3 sequence is CASRATDTYETQYF. In DNA form, the CDR3 reads TGTGCCAGCAGGGCGACAGATACTTACGAGACCCAGTACTTC.

The V gene is TRBV4-3, the J gene TRBJ2-1, with TRBD2 identical over 11 bases. The germline V gene encodes CDR1 LGHNA and CDR2 YSLEER. V trimming: 0 bases; J trimming: 7 bases; junction bases outside the gene matches: 11. The CDR3 sequence is 18 residues long. The CDR3 is CASSQDLVAGGLTNEQFF. DNA of the CDR3: TGCGCCAGCAGCCAAGATTTGGTAGCGGGAGGGCTAACGAATGAGCAGTTCTTC.

This sequence joins TRBV7-2 and TRBJ2-1, with 13 bases matching TRBD2. The CDR3 has 14 amino acids. Per the germline V gene, CDR1 is SGHTA and CDR2 is FQGNSA. The ends lost 6 bases at V and 9 bases at J; junction bases unmatched: 5. DNA for the CDR3: TGTGCCAGCAGAACTAGCGGGAGGGTTGCTGAGCAGTTCTTC. It is translated as CASRTSGRVAEQFF. The full variable domain, its missing parts supplied by reference TRBV7-2 and TRBJ2-1, is GAGVSQSPSNKVTEKGKDVELRCDPISGHTALYWYRQSLGQGLEFLIYFQGNSAPDKSGLPSDRFSAERTGGSVSTLTIQRTQQEDSAVYLCASRTSGRVAEQFFGPGTRLTVL.

This clone was seen a few times. The V call is TRBV4-1, the J call TRBJ2-5, with TRBD2 identical over 11 bases. CDR3 length equals 20 residues. CDR1 is MGHRA and CDR2 is YSYEKL in the germline V gene. The V gene end was trimmed by 4 bases and the J gene end by 4 bases; junction bases not matched to a gene: 20. The DNA for the CDR3 is TGCGCCAGCAGCCCCGTCCGGGCTAGCGGGGGGTACACCACTGCAGAGACCCAGTACTTC. Its translation: CASSPVRASGGYTTAETQYF.

V gene TRBV4-1 combines with J gene TRBJ2-7, with 10 bases fitting TRBD2. V was pared by 4 bases and J by 4 bases, with 4 bases of the junction left unmatched. The germline V gene encodes CDR1 MGHRA and CDR2 YSYEKL. There are 14 residues in the CDR3. The CDR3 here is CASSLASGSYEQYF. The CDR3 DNA sequence: TGCGCCAGCAGCCTTGCTAGCGGGAGTTACGAGCAGTACTTC.

This clone was seen just once. The rearrangement uses TRBV19 and TRBJ2-5, with 9 bases identical to TRBD2. The CDR3 has 14 residues. Per germline, CDR1 LNHDA and CDR2 SQIVND (reference sequence). Trimming took 4 bases from V and 4 from J; bases not matched to a gene: 4. CDR3 region: CASSTTAGGETQYF. The DNA for the CDR3 is TGTGCCAGTAGTACAACAGCGGGGGGAGAGACCCAGTACTTC. Full variable domain (missing parts from reference TRBV19 and TRBJ2-5): DGGITQSPKYLFRKEGQNVTLSCEQNLNHDAMYWYRQDPGQGLRLIYYSQIVNDFQKGDIAEGYSVSREKKESFPLTVTSAQKNPTAFYLCASSTTAGGETQYFGPGTRLLVL.

This chain joins TRBV7-9 and TRBJ1-2; TRBD1 might be the D (5 bases). Germline lookup yields CDR1 SEHNR and CDR2 FQNEAQ (reference sequence). The CDR3 is 13 residues long. The V gene lost 5 bases and the J gene lost 8 bases, with 15 bases spanning the gap. The CDR3 region has the DNA TGTGCCAGCAGCCTTCCGTTGGGGCCCGGCTACACCTTC. This codes for CASSLPLGPGYTF.